This TCR beta chain was sequenced in a study of CD8 T cells in Susac syndrome (dated 2019 in TCRdb). As for the study more broadly: Repertoire sequencing was used to test whether CD8+ T cell activation and differentiation in Susac syndrome was antigen driven. Clonality of the CD8+ T cell repertoire was compared between around eleven healthy donors, some 14 Susac syndrome patients and fewer than 16 multiple sclerosis patients. The paper as a whole reports these results and caveats: The number of individuals in the TCR sequencing and HLA analysis was acknowledged as relatively small.

About this clonotype itself: The antigen this receptor binds is unknown. Per-base quality was not reported, and no clone a single base away is much larger than it.

Peripheral blood CD8+ and CD4+ T cells from healthy donors, Susac syndrome patients and multiple sclerosis patients were profiled by high-throughput TCR beta sequencing. Healthy donors were age- and sex-matched controls. Bulk CD8+ and CD4+ T cells were purified by magnetic negative isolation, while CD8+ TEMRA cells were enriched using FACS. Blood was collected in EDTA tubes and processed within 24 hours, with PBMCs isolated through density gradient centrifugation. PBMCs destined for TCR sequencing were cryopreserved in liquid nitrogen and later thawed in a 37 °C water bath. Purity of sorted or isolated CD4+, CD8+ and CD8+ TEMRA cells was at least 90%. The CDR3 contains 13 residues, cysteine and phenylalanine counted. CDR3 DNA is the only sequence kept; it has 39 bases, read in frame from the first base. V lost 0 bases and J lost 8 bases; the stretch between them is 11 bases long. CDR1 and CDR2 (SGHRS, YFSETQ) derive from the germline V gene.

RNA was extracted using the RNeasy kit, and about 0.5 to 1 ug of the RNA was reverse transcribed with random hexamers. TCR beta CDR3 regions were amplified with the immunoSEQ multiplex PCR assay covering 54 Vbeta and 13 Jbeta segments. To correct PCR amplification bias, a synthetic template baseline was used for both primer optimization and computational correction. The original pipeline was this. Reads were annotated to V, D and J genes per IMGT and analyzed with immunoSEQ Analyzer, keeping only productive sequences. Clonality was computed as one minus Shannon entropy normalized by log2 of the number of productive unique sequences. For each patient and control, public and private clones were evaluated among the 100 most prevalent clones. Susac-specific clones were defined as absent from healthy and MS cohorts, 1052 published viral clones and other ImmuneACCESS disease sequences. TCRdb took the public reads, trimmed them with fastp at Q25, ran MiXCR for clone calling and kept in-frame beta chains. Rows with a matching CDR3 protein are joined into one entry that keeps the most common DNA and genes. The V and J calls come from TCRdb's annotation, not from the publication. The sample data list roughly 50,000 distinct CDR3 sequences, and more than 85% of these were observed just once. The ten largest clones capture roughly 0.58% of the sample.

The TCR comes from a human donor in good health. The specimen sequenced was CD8+ T cells from PBMCs. Recombination connected TRBV5-1 to TRBJ1-1; TRBD1 might be the D gene, on 5 matching bases. The CDR3 loop reads CASSLGQRPEAFF. The sequenced DNA: TGCGCCAGCAGCTTGGGACAGAGACCGGAAGCTTTCTTT. Extended through the reference TRBV5-1 and TRBJ1-1 proteins, this CDR3 yields the full variable domain: KAGVTQTPRYLIKTRGQQVTLSCSPISGHRSVSWYQQTPGQGLQFLFEYFSETQRNKGNFPGRFSGRQFSNSRSEMNVSTLELGDSALYLCASSLGQRPEAFFGQGTRLTVV.